This TCR beta chain was sequenced during a study of patients and donors after allogeneic stem cell transplantation. TCRdb used MiXCR to reprocess the RT-PCR reads, holding one entry per CDR3 protein. The profile shows just under 20,000 distinct CDR3 sequences, less than 5% of them singletons. This clonotype was seen more than once but under ten times. The receptor was derived from a human donor who was either an allogeneic HSCT recipient or a stem cell or donor lymphocyte infusion donor (not recorded which). It is not recorded whose cells these are; they may come from a transplant donor. Sequencing used blood, either unsorted or a sorted T cell fraction (not recorded which).

The CDR3 DNA reads TGTGCCAGCAGTTATACAGGGACTAGCGGGGACTACGAGCAGTACTTC. Its protein product is CASSYTGTSGDYEQYF. The J gene is TRBJ2-7, the V gene TRBV6-5, with 13 bases aligning to TRBD2. J lost 3 bases, V lost 3 bases, and 5 bases had no gene match. CDR3 length: 16 amino acids. CDR1 and CDR2 from the germline V gene are MNHEY and SVGAGI.